This TCR beta chain was profiled in a study of response to subunit inactivated influenza vaccine. The V end lost 1 base, the J end lost 10 bases, and 18 bases lay between the germline ends. Per germline, CDR1 SGHAT and CDR2 FQNNGV. The CDR3 runs to 15 residues. Remarks on this clonotype: Its antigen is still unknown.

MiXCR was run by TCRdb on the RT-PCR reads, yielding one entry per CDR3 protein. Of about 500,000 distinct CDR3 sequences in the sample, 6% to 9% were seen once. The study, taken as a whole, reports: T cells newly recruited by each seasonal influenza vaccination are few, the authors suggested.

This receptor was taken from a man aged 50 to 75 who received an inactivated influenza vaccine. Here the sequenced sample was PBMCs from blood, taken less than 30 months after vaccination. The V gene is TRBV11-2, the J gene TRBJ2-3; D not certain. CDR3 DNA: TGTGCCAGCAGCTTAGCATTTGGCAGAGACTGGGCGCAGTATTTT. It translates to CASSLAFGRDWAQYF.